A selection of T cell receptor beta chains follows, all from one sample in a study of shared T cell receptors in the human thymus. The repertoire was sequenced with immunoSEQ multiplex PCR; TCRdb's copy has only in-frame clones and lacks some. The sample yields about 610,000 clones, 85% to 90% seen once. These data were likewise used in another study, on human thymus T cells.

The sequencing sample was made of thymocytes. All receptors come from a boy under two years old with a congenital heart defect. Each CDR3 is given without its conserved first and last residue. Fields, in order: clone size, J gene, CDR3 length, V gene, CDR3 protein. Clone size is given for some rows only: seen once, a few or many times, or a class if the clone is expanded.

clone size: once; J gene: TRBJ2-4; CDR3 length: 17; V gene: TRBV2; CDR3 protein: ATILKGRGGLGAKNIQY
clone size: once; J gene: TRBJ1-2; CDR3 length: 12; V gene: TRBV6-5; CDR3 protein: ASSSERQNYGYT
clone size: .; J gene: TRBJ2-7; CDR3 length: 12; V gene: TRBV27; CDR3 protein: ASRSAGGRYEQY
clone size: once; J gene: TRBJ2-7; CDR3 length: 15; V gene: TRBV11-2; CDR3 protein: ASSGYWTGGGHYEQY
clone size: .; J gene: TRBJ2-1; CDR3 length: 12; V gene: TRBV27; CDR3 protein: ASAVVWPYNEQF
clone size: .; J gene: TRBJ2-1; CDR3 length: 14; V gene: TRBV27; CDR3 protein: ASRVGGAGHYNEQF
clone size: .; J gene: TRBJ1-1; CDR3 length: 13; V gene: TRBV28; CDR3 protein: ASSLLGPYNTEAF
clone size: .; J gene: TRBJ2-7; CDR3 length: 13; V gene: TRBV5-1; CDR3 protein: ASSSLSGSPYEQY
clone size: .; J gene: TRBJ1-1; CDR3 length: 13; V gene: TRBV6-1; CDR3 protein: ASSEEARPRAEAF
clone size: .; J gene: TRBJ2-1; CDR3 length: 13; V gene: TRBV28; CDR3 protein: ASSHPQADYNEQF
clone size: .; J gene: TRBJ1-1; CDR3 length: 11; V gene: TRBV10-2; CDR3 protein: ASSEGLNTEAF
clone size: .; J gene: TRBJ2-5; CDR3 length: 16; V gene: TRBV4-3; CDR3 protein: ASSRRGVAVHLQETQY
clone size: .; J gene: .; CDR3 length: 15; V gene: TRBV15; CDR3 protein: ATSRGEREGYRYEQY
clone size: .; J gene: TRBJ1-1; CDR3 length: 14; V gene: TRBV27; CDR3 protein: ASSPTGGGHSTEAF
clone size: .; J gene: TRBJ2-5; CDR3 length: 12; V gene: TRBV5-1; CDR3 protein: ASSVSSPGETQY
clone size: once; J gene: TRBJ2-5; CDR3 length: 11; V gene: TRBV6-1; CDR3 protein: ASRGQAQETQY
clone size: .; J gene: TRBJ2-1; CDR3 length: 14; V gene: TRBV19; CDR3 protein: ASRVAGLPSYNEQF
clone size: .; J gene: TRBJ2-5; CDR3 length: 12; V gene: TRBV5-4; CDR3 protein: ASSPQGRKETQY
clone size: .; J gene: TRBJ2-7; CDR3 length: 14; V gene: TRBV27; CDR3 protein: ASSLTSDLDSYEQY
clone size: .; J gene: TRBJ1-2; CDR3 length: 14; V gene: TRBV19; CDR3 protein: ASSIGGAGGSYGYT
clone size: once; J gene: TRBJ2-3; CDR3 length: 15; V gene: TRBV27; CDR3 protein: ASSLGLADRVTDTQY
clone size: few; J gene: TRBJ2-5; CDR3 length: 12; V gene: TRBV29-1; CDR3 protein: SGETVPGGETQY
clone size: .; J gene: TRBJ2-3; CDR3 length: 13; V gene: TRBV27; CDR3 protein: ASSLSTSGPDTQY
clone size: .; J gene: TRBJ2-1; CDR3 length: 14; V gene: TRBV21-1; CDR3 protein: ASSKPRRREWYEQF
clone size: once; J gene: TRBJ2-3; CDR3 length: 13; V gene: TRBV5-5; CDR3 protein: ASGREGRLADTQY
clone size: .; J gene: TRBJ2-5; CDR3 length: 12; V gene: TRBV14; CDR3 protein: ASSSSGVRGTQY
clone size: .; J gene: TRBJ2-1; CDR3 length: 21; V gene: TRBV2; CDR3 protein: ASSDNQNQPKRKEGHSYNEQF
clone size: .; J gene: TRBJ2-7; CDR3 length: 8; V gene: TRBV5-7; CDR3 protein: ASSLETGS
clone size: .; J gene: TRBJ1-5; CDR3 length: 13; V gene: TRBV7-6; CDR3 protein: ASSLGGQVNQPQH
clone size: .; J gene: TRBJ2-6; CDR3 length: 15; V gene: TRBV4-2; CDR3 protein: ASSRTAAESGANVLT
clone size: .; J gene: TRBJ2-6; CDR3 length: 16; V gene: TRBV4-3; CDR3 protein: ASSQSSDRPQGANVLT
clone size: few; J gene: TRBJ2-7; CDR3 length: 12; V gene: TRBV18; CDR3 protein: ASSPETASYEQY